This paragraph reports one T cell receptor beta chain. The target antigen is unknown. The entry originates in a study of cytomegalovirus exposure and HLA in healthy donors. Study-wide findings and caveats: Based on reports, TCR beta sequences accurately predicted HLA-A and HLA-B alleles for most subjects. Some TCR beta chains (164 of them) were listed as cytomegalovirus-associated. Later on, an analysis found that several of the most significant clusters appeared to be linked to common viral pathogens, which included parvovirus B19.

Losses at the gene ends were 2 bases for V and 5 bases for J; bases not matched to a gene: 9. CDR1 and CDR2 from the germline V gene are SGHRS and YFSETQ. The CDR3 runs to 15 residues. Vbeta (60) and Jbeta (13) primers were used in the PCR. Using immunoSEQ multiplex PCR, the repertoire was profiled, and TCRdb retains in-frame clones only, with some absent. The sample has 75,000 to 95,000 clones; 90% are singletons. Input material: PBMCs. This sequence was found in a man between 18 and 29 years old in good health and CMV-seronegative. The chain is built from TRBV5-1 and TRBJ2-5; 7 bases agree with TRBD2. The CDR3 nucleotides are TGCGCCAGCAGCTTAGGTCCCGGACTAGGGGAGACCCAGTACTTC. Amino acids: CASSLGPGLGETQYF.